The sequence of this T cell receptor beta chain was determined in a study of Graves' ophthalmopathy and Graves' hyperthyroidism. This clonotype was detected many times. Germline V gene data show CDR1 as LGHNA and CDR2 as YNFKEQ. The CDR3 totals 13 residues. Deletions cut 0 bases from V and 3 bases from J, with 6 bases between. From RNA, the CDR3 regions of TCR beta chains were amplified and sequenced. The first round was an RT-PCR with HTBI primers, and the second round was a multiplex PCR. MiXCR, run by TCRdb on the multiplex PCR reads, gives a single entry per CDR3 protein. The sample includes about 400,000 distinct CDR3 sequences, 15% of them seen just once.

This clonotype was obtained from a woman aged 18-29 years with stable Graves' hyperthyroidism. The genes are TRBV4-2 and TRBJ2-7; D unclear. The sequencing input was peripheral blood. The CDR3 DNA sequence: TGTGCCAGCAGCCAAGAAGTGGGCTACGAGCAGTACTTC. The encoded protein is CASSQEVGYEQYF.